This T cell receptor beta chain was observed in a study of T cell changes during pregnancy in multiple sclerosis. Assay used: immunoSEQ multiplex PCR; TCRdb lists only in-frame clones, some missing. The sample lists about 77,000 clones, 70% to 90% occurring once. V was cut by 4 bases and J by 0 bases, with 12 bases left in between. This CDR3 spans 15 amino acids. CDR1 is MDHEN and CDR2 is SYDVKM in the germline V gene. This receptor was obtained from a female donor with multiple sclerosis, enrolled in a pregnancy study. Source: peripheral blood, taken before pregnancy. The V call is TRBV28, the J call TRBJ1-2; weak D call: TRBD1 (6 bases). CDR3 nucleotide sequence: TGTGCCAGCAGTTATCCGGGACATACTAACTATGGCTACACCTTC. Protein sequence: CASSYPGHTNYGYTF.